Shown below are 32 T cell receptor beta chains from a single sample sequenced in a study of blood T cells in healthy people across ages. Through a sample-barcoded 5' primer and a J-beta primer mix, a second PCR was run for roughly 6 to 12 cycles. One entry per CDR3 protein, called by TCRdb with MiXCR from the 5' RACE reads. Seen here are roughly 730,000 distinct CDR3 sequences, more than 55% observed once, and the top ten hold roughly 24%. The sample was blood. Every receptor here comes from a man aged 35 to 55 in good health.

This sequence joins TRBV28 and TRBJ2-3, with 7 bases fitting TRBD2. V lost 3 bases, J lost 2 bases, and 5 bases stayed unmatched. Germline CDR1 reads MDHEN; CDR2 reads SYDVKM. The CDR3 is made up of 15 amino acids. CDR3 coding DNA: TGTGCCAGCAGTTTGGGCGGGAGTTTCACAGATACGCAGTATTTT. Translation: CASSLGGSFTDTQYF.

The V gene is TRBV28, the J gene TRBJ2-7; 9 nucleotides agree with TRBD2. J was trimmed by 6 bases and V by 1 base; bases with no gene match: 4. CDR1 MDHEN and CDR2 SYDVKM come from the germline V gene. This CDR3 is 14 amino acids long. The CDR3 protein is CASSLLAGEVEQYF. Written as DNA, the CDR3 is TGTGCCAGCAGTTTATTAGCGGGAGAGGTCGAGCAGTACTTC.

In regard to this clonotype: Mismatch with germline at one junction end may stem from a read error. This chain connects TRBV7-7 to TRBJ2-5; 7 positions agree with TRBD1. Per the germline V gene, CDR1 is SSHAT and CDR2 is FNYEAQ (reference sequence). The CDR3 runs 16 residues. CDR3 nucleotides: TGTGCTAGCAGCCCGAGAGCACAGGGGTACCAAGAGACCCAGTACTTC. This gives the protein CASSPRAQGYQETQYF.

This clonotype has a handful of counts. J is TRBJ1-2 and V is TRBV20-1; D perhaps matches TRBD1 (5 bases). The length of the CDR3 is 13 residues. V lost 5 bases to trimming and J lost 4 bases, with 14 bases between them. The V gene's germline CDR1 is DFQATT and CDR2 SNEGSKA (reference sequence). The CDR3 DNA follows: TGCAGTGCTTTGCGGCAGGGCACCTATGGCTACACCTTC. Amino acid sequence: CSALRQGTYGYTF.

The chain carries TRBV15 and TRBJ1-5; tentative D call: TRBD1 (5 bases). The V gene's germline CDR1 is LNHNV and CDR2 YYDKDF (reference sequence). Trimming took 0 bases from V and 9 from J, leaving 21 bases between them. The CDR3 spans 17 residues. CDR3 protein: CATSRDSRGRGGSPQHF. Written as DNA, the CDR3 is TGTGCCACCAGCAGAGATTCGAGGGGCCGCGGGGGATCGCCCCAGCATTTT.

The chain has TRBV13 and TRBJ2-4; D remains ambiguous. Germline V lookup: CDR1 PRHDT, CDR2 FYEKMQ (reference sequence). Trimming left V 0 bases short and J 3 bases short, with 6 bases between. This CDR3 is 14 amino acids long. The CDR3: CASSLGLVKNIQYF. DNA of the CDR3: TGTGCCAGCAGCTTAGGTCTAGTCAAAAACATTCAGTACTTC.

The J gene is TRBJ2-6, the V gene TRBV7-8, with D possibly called TRBD1 or TRBD2 (5 bases each). Trimming removed 3 bases from V and 2 bases from J, with 14 bases in between. The germline CDR1 and CDR2 sequences are SGHVS and FQNEAQ. The CDR3 has 17 amino acids. CDR3 sequence: CASSLPGRGTGANVLTF. The CDR3 region has the DNA TGTGCCAGCAGCTTGCCGGGGCGAGGGACTGGGGCCAACGTCCTGACTTTC.

The V gene is TRBV15, the J gene TRBJ1-2, with D possibly TRBD1 on 5 matching bases. There are 14 residues in the CDR3. V lost 0 bases to trimming and J lost 7 bases, with 12 bases between them. CDR1 and CDR2 from the germline V gene are LNHNV and YYDKDF (reference sequence). The CDR3 coding sequence is TGTGCCACCAGCAGAGACCCCGGGACTCGTGGCTACACCTTC. This sequence encodes CATSRDPGTRGYTF.

V gene TRBV29-1 combines with J gene TRBJ2-2, with D perhaps TRBD2 (5 bases). The CDR3 has 13 amino acids. From germline, CDR1 is SQVTM and CDR2 ANQGSEA. Between the trimmed V and J ends, which lost 1 base and 7 bases, there was a span of 10 bases. The CDR3, as DNA: TGCAGCGTTGAAGGAGGGATCGGCGGGGAGCTGTTTTTT. Protein: CSVEGGIGGELFF.

This clonotype was observed a handful of times. The chain carries TRBV7-2 and TRBJ2-3, with 8 bases fitting TRBD2. Germline lookup yields CDR1 SGHTA and CDR2 FQGNSA. J lost 6 bases, V lost 7 bases, and 9 bases had no gene match. This CDR3 region has 14 residues. CDR3 sequence (DNA): TGTGCCAGCACCATCACTCGGGGGGGGGATACGCAGTATTTT. Its protein product is CASTITRGGDTQYF.

The rearrangement uses TRBV20-1 and TRBJ2-5; the D is unclear. The germline V gene encodes CDR1 DFQATT and CDR2 SNEGSKA (reference sequence). There are 14 residues in the CDR3. The V end lost 2 bases, the J end lost 1 base, and 11 bases lay between the germline ends. DNA of the CDR3: TGCAGTGCTAGACTGGCCCCTGCCCAAGAGACCCAGTACTTC. Its protein is CSARLAPAQETQYF.

The chain joins TRBV25-1 to TRBJ2-3; 7 nucleotides align to TRBD1. Germline V gives CDR1 MGHDK, CDR2 SYGVNS. This CDR3 spans 15 amino acids. V was pared by 4 bases and J by 2 bases, with 6 bases of the junction left unmatched. CDR3: CASSVTGTNTDTQYF. The CDR3 bases are TGTGCCAGCAGTGTGACAGGGACCAACACAGATACGCAGTATTTT. Drawing the rest from reference TRBV25-1 and TRBJ2-3, the complete variable domain is EADIYQTPRYLVIGTGKKITLECSQTMGHDKMYWYQQDPGMELHLIHYSYGVNSTEKGDLSSESTVSRIRTEHFPLTLESARPSHTSQYLCASSVTGTNTDTQYFGPGTRLTVL.

This rearrangement joins TRBV24-1 to TRBJ1-2, with 8 bases that match TRBD1. J lost 0 bases, V lost 4 bases, and 6 bases had no gene match. The CDR3 runs 16 residues. Looked up from germline, CDR1 is KGHDR and CDR2 is SFDVKD. CDR3 loop: CATSDGQGETNYGYTF. The CDR3 DNA is TGTGCCACCAGTGACGGACAGGGAGAGACTAACTATGGCTACACCTTC.

The rearrangement links TRBV28 to TRBJ2-1; 14 bases agree with TRBD2. The CDR3 extends over 15 amino acids. Germline V lookup: CDR1 MDHEN, CDR2 SYDVKM. V lost 2 bases, J lost 9 bases, and 3 bases stayed unmatched. The CDR3 protein is CASSLGTSGSGEQFF. The DNA of the CDR3 is TGTGCCAGCAGTTTAGGGACTAGCGGGAGCGGTGAGCAGTTCTTC.

This clonotype was found a few times. The J gene is TRBJ2-5, the V gene TRBV7-3, with D perhaps being TRBD1 or TRBD2 (6 bases each). The V and J ends lost 6 bases and 4 bases respectively, with 15 bases between them. CDR1 is SGHTA, CDR2 FQGTGA, per germline. The CDR3 consists of 14 residues. This chain's CDR3 is CASSLGGAVETQYF. In nucleotides, the CDR3 is TGTGCCAGCAGTTTGGGGGGCGCGGTAGAGACCCAGTACTTC.

This clonotype was counted between two and nine times. The chain links TRBV5-1 to TRBJ2-1; a weak D match, TRBD2 (6 bases). With 1 base removed from V and 10 bases from J, the gap between germline ends came to 12 bases. CDR3 length: 13 residues. Germline CDR1 SGHRS, CDR2 YFSETQ. CDR3 DNA: TGCGCCAGCAGCTTGTCGCGGGACCCAGAGCAGTTCTTC. This gives the protein CASSLSRDPEQFF. The full variable domain, its missing parts supplied by reference TRBV5-1 and TRBJ2-1, is KAGVTQTPRYLIKTRGQQVTLSCSPISGHRSVSWYQQTPGQGLQFLFEYFSETQRNKGNFPGRFSGRQFSNSRSEMNVSTLELGDSALYLCASSLSRDPEQFFGPGTRLTVL.

This chain connects TRBV20-1 to TRBJ2-1, with D maybe TRBD2 (5 bases). TRBJ2-7 matches the DNA end more closely, so the J call is doubtful. Per the germline V gene, CDR1 is DFQATT and CDR2 is SNEGSKA (reference sequence). The CDR3 loop spans 12 amino acids. CDR3 bases: TGCAGTGCTAGTAACGTAGGAGGCGAGCAGTACTTC. Protein: CSASNVGGEQYF.

The chain uses TRBV15 and TRBJ2-5, with D possibly TRBD2 on 6 matching bases. There are 13 residues in the CDR3. V was pared by 3 bases and J by 11 bases, with 16 bases between. Germline V gene lookup returns CDR1 LNHNV and CDR2 YYDKDF (reference sequence). CDR3 amino acids: CATSSLFGGEQYF. CDR3 coding DNA: TGTGCCACCAGCAGCCTTTTCGGGGGTGAGCAGTACTTC.

The CDR3 DNA reads as TGTGCCAGCAGCCAGGGTATCCTCGGGACAAGGAGGAGCAACATTCAGTACTTC. It is translated as CASSQGILGTRRSNIQYF. The chain is built from TRBV4-2 and TRBJ2-4; maybe TRBD1 (6 bases). The germline V gene has CDR1 LGHNA and CDR2 YNFKEQ. CDR3 size: 18 residues. Between the trimmed V and J ends, which lost 3 bases and 7 bases, there was a span of 25 bases.

Notes on this clonotype: Given a much more abundant clone one base away, this may be a read error. The chain has TRBV6-5 and TRBJ2-1; D remains unclear. V was clipped by 7 bases and J by 3 bases, with 4 bases between them. The CDR3 has 11 residues. Germline-derived CDR1 and CDR2 are MNHEY and SVGAGI. The CDR3 protein is CASTIYNEQFF. Written as DNA, the CDR3 is TGTGCCAGCACTATCTACAATGAGCAGTTCTTC.

The sample holds many counts of this clonotype. The genes are TRBV4-2 and TRBJ2-7, with no clear D. In germline, CDR1 is LGHNA, CDR2 YNFKEQ. Between the trimmed V and J ends, which lost 1 base and 3 bases, there was a span of 4 bases. CDR3 size: 12 residues. The CDR3 here is CASSQGLYEQYF. CDR3 bases: TGTGCCAGCAGCCAAGGGCTCTACGAGCAGTACTTC.

J is TRBJ2-4 and V is TRBV20-1; unclear D gene. The CDR3 is made up of 13 amino acids. Germline V CDR1 and CDR2: DFQATT, SNEGSKA (reference sequence). The V gene lost 1 base and the J gene lost 4 bases, with 8 bases spanning the gap. In DNA, the CDR3 is TGCAGTGCTAGAGTTAGAAATAAAAACATTCAGTACTTC. Translation gives CSARVRNKNIQYF.

The genes are TRBV5-1 and TRBJ1-2, with D unresolved. Trimming left V 0 bases short and J 5 bases short, with 11 bases between. Germline loops: CDR1 SGHRS, CDR2 YFSETQ. CDR3 size: 14 residues. The CDR3: CASSLARIGYGYTF. CDR3 sequence (DNA): TGCGCCAGCAGCTTGGCCAGAATCGGGTATGGCTACACCTTC.

A few counts support this clonotype. The chain employs TRBV4-3 and TRBJ1-6; D ambiguous. Trimming took off 5 bases at V and 5 bases at J, with 10 bases between the two ends. The CDR3 length is 14 residues. Germline V lookup: CDR1 LGHNA, CDR2 YSLEER. The CDR3 coding sequence is TGCGCCAGCAGCATGGGCACTGATAATTCACCCCTCCACTTT. This encodes CASSMGTDNSPLHF.

This chain joins TRBV5-6 and TRBJ1-5; D is possibly TRBD1 (5 bases). This CDR3 comprises 14 residues. The germline V and J ends were trimmed by 2 bases and 5 bases, with 11 bases remaining between them. Germline CDR1 is SGHDT and CDR2 is YYEEEE. CDR3 nucleotides: TGTGCCAGCAGCTTCTCGGGACTCGATCAGCCCCAGCATTTT. Encoded protein: CASSFSGLDQPQHF.

The chain employs TRBV5-5 and TRBJ1-2; 11 bases match TRBD1. The CDR3 covers 17 residues. Trimming took 4 bases from V and 3 from J; bases not matched to a gene: 11. The germline V gene has CDR1 SGHKS and CDR2 YYEKEE (reference sequence). Written as DNA, the CDR3 is TGTGCCAGCAGCCCAACTATTGGACAGGGGGCAGACTATGGCTACACCTTC. Its translation: CASSPTIGQGADYGYTF.

V usage is TRBV3-1 and J usage is TRBJ1-1; TRBD1 is a possible D gene (6 bases). This CDR3 is 18 amino acids long. The germline CDR1 and CDR2 sequences are LGHDT and YNNKEL (reference sequence). V was shortened by 0 bases and J by 0 bases, with 17 bases between the two germline ends. CDR3 protein: CASSQDVVRGGLNTEAFF. DNA for the CDR3: TGTGCCAGCAGCCAAGATGTCGTGCGAGGGGGGTTGAACACTGAAGCTTTCTTT.

The V and J genes are TRBV28 and TRBJ2-7; D tentatively fits TRBD1 or TRBD2 (5 bases each). V was cut by 5 bases and J by 3 bases, with 17 bases left in between. Germline CDR1 and CDR2: MDHEN and SYDVKM. CDR3 length: 15 residues. Here the CDR3 DNA reads TGTGCCAGCAGTCCCACGGGGCTCACCCTCTACGAGCAGTACTTC. Translated: CASSPTGLTLYEQYF.

V usage is TRBV28 and J usage is TRBJ2-7; possibly TRBD1 or TRBD2 for D (5 bases each). CDR1 is MDHEN and CDR2 is SYDVKM in the germline V gene. V gave up 3 bases and J gave up 10 bases, with 13 bases separating them. The CDR3 runs 12 residues. CDR3 loop: CASSLDRDPQYF. The CDR3 DNA is TGTGCCAGCAGTTTGGACCGGGACCCACAGTACTTC. Based on the CDR3 plus reference TRBV28 and TRBJ2-7, the full variable domain is DVKVTQSSRYLVKRTGEKVFLECVQDMDHENMFWYRQDPGLGLRLIYFSYDVKMKEKGDIPEGYSVSREKKERFSLILESASTNQTSMYLCASSLDRDPQYFGPGTRLTVT.

Only a few counts were recorded for this clonotype. V is TRBV20-1 and J is TRBJ2-3; TRBD1 matches 7 bases. CDR3 length: 14 amino acids. Per the germline V gene, CDR1 is DFQATT and CDR2 is SNEGSKA (reference sequence). V lost 2 bases, J lost 5 bases, and 7 bases stayed unmatched. In DNA form, the CDR3 reads TGCAGTGCTAGATTGACAGGGTTCAGAGATACGCAGTATTTT. Protein product: CSARLTGFRDTQYF.

The V and J genes are TRBV20-1 and TRBJ2-5; D may be TRBD1 (5 bases). The CDR3 has 16 amino acids. The ends were cut back, 6 bases at V and 4 bases at J, with 24 bases in the middle. Per germline, CDR1 DFQATT and CDR2 SNEGSKA (reference sequence). The CDR3 region has the DNA TGCAGTGCGCAACGCTTTGGGGTAGGCACAGGAGAGACCCAGTACTTC. Protein: CSAQRFGVGTGETQYF.

The chain joins TRBV20-1 to TRBJ2-1; TRBD1 or TRBD2 may be the D gene (6 bases each). The J call is in doubt because the DNA end fits TRBJ2-7 better. The CDR3 covers 13 residues. The germline gives CDR1 DFQATT, CDR2 SNEGSKA (reference sequence). CDR3 residues: CSVDQGTRNEQYF. CDR3 in DNA: TGCAGTGTTGATCAGGGGACTCGCAATGAGCAGTACTTC.